The clone carrying this TCR beta chain was observed a single time. Antigen: not known. The PCR ran on 60 Vbeta and 13 Jbeta primers. Sequencing used immunoSEQ multiplex PCR; TCRdb keeps in-frame clones, though not all of them. The sample consists of about 170,000 clones, over 75% of them appearing once. The sample is drawn from a study of cytomegalovirus exposure and HLA in healthy donors. Study summary: HLA-typed donors contributed about 85 million unique TCRs, which were held in an early data release.

The trim removed 4 bases at V and 0 bases at J, leaving 10 bases unmatched. Looked up from germline, CDR1 is SGHDN and CDR2 is FVKESK. The CDR3 has 18 residues. Broader study findings: Sequences of the TCR beta chain were said to predict the HLA-A and HLA-B alleles of most subjects accurately. What a later analysis reportedly showed was that an Asian-associated ancestry cluster had fewer N-insertions than the approximately 700-donor mean. Previously analyzed data showed that most TCR beta V segments were productive at a frequency of about 87% or about 30%.

The V gene is TRBV14, the J gene TRBJ2-1, with 9 bases identical to TRBD2. The TCR sequence derives from a woman between 45 and 65 years old in good health and CMV-seropositive. Sequencing used PBMCs. The CDR3: CASSRNLGGRDSYNEQFF. The CDR3 DNA follows: TGTGCCAGCAGCCGAAATTTGGGCGGGAGGGACTCCTACAATGAGCAGTTCTTC.